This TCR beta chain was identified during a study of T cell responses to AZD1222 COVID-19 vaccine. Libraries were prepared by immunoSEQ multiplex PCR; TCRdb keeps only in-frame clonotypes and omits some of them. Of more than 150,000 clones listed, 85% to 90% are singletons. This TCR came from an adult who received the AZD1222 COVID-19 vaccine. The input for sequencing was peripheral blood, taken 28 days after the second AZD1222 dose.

The CDR3 region has the DNA TGTGCCAGCAGCTCGAGAGAAGGGGGGACTGAAGCTTTCTTT. This codes for CASSSREGGTEAFF. The rearrangement links TRBV5-6 to TRBJ1-1; tentatively, D is TRBD1 (6 bases). CDR1 SGHDT and CDR2 YYEEEE come from the germline V gene. CDR3 length equals 14 residues. V dropped 3 bases and J dropped 5 bases, with 14 bases sitting between them.